The clone carrying this T cell receptor (beta chain) has at least ten counts. Its antigen is currently unknown. The sample originates from a study of T cells in Graves' hyperthyroidism and ophthalmopathy. On the study more broadly: The initial diagnosis was the point when peripheral blood was collected, ahead of any treatment. Study-wide results and limits: Most clonotypes expanded in thyroid above 0.001 were likewise present in blood.

CDR3 length equals 13 residues. The ends were cut back, 6 bases at V and 5 bases at J, with 14 bases in the middle. Germline V gene data show CDR1 as SGHDN and CDR2 as FVKESK. Amplified TCR beta CDR3 regions came from RNA transcripts. HTBI primers were the set used in a first-round RT-PCR of the TCR CDR3. TCRdb redid the calling of the multiplex PCR reads with MiXCR, one entry per CDR3 protein. The repertoire includes roughly 350,000 distinct CDR3 sequences, roughly 14% of them detected once, and roughly 21% sits in the top ten. Patients affected by ophthalmopathy presented a Clinical Activity Score of at least 3, a NOSPECS grade of at least 4, and disease duration below 3 months. Patients were excluded for uncontrolled infection, other autoimmune disease, pregnancy or lactation.

V gene TRBV14 combines with J gene TRBJ2-7; no firm D call. The receptor's source is a young woman with Graves' ophthalmopathy. Sequencing was carried out using blood. The CDR3 DNA sequence: TGTGCCAGCAGTCTGGGATCGTGGGACGAGCAGTACTTC. It specifies CASSLGSWDEQYF.